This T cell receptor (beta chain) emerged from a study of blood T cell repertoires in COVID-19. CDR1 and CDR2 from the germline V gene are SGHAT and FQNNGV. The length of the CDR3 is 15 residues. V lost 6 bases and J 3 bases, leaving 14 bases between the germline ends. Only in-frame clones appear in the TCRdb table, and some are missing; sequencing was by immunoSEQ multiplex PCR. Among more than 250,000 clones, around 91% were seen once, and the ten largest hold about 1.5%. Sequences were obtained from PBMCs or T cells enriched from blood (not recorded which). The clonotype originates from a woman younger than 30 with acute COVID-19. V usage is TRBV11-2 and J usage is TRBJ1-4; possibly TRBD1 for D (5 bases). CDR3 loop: CASRNAGLANEKLFF. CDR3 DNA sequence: TGTGCCAGCAGAAACGCGGGGCTCGCTAATGAAAAACTGTTTTTT.